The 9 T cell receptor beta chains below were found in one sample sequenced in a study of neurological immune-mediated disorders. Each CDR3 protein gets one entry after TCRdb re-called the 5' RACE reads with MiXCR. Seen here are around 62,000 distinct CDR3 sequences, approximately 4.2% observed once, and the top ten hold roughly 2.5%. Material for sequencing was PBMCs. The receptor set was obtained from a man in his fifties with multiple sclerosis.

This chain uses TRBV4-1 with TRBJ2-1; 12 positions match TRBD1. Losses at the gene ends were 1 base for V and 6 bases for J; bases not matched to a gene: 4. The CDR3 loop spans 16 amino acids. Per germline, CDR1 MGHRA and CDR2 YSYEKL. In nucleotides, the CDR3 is TGCGCCAGCAGCCAAGGCGGGACAGGGGGCTTCAATGAGCAGTTCTTC. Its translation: CASSQGGTGGFNEQFF.

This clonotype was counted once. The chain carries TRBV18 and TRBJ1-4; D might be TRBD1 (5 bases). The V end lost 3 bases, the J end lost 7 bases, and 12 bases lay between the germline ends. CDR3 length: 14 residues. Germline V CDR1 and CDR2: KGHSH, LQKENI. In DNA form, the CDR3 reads TGTGCCAGCTCACCGGCGGGGCAGGGTGAAAAACTGTTTTTT. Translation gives CASSPAGQGEKLFF.

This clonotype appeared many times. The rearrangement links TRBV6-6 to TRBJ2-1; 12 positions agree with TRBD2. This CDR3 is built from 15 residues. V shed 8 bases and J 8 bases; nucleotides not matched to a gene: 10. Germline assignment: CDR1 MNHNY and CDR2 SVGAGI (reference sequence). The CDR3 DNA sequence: TGTGCCAGCGGGGCTAGCGGGGGGGCCATCGATGAGCAGTTCTTC. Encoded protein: CASGASGGAIDEQFF.

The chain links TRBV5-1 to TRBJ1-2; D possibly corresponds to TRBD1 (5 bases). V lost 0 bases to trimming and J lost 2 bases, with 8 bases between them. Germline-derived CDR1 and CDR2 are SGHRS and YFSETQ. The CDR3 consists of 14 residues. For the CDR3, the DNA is TGCGCCAGCAGCTTGGATGGGGGGAACTATGGCTACACCTTC. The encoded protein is CASSLDGGNYGYTF.

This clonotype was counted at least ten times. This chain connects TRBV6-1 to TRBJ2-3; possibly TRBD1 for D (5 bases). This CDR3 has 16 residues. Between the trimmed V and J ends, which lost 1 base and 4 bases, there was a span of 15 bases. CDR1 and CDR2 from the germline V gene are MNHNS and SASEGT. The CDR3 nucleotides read TGTGCCAGCAGTGAAGTTCGGACGAGCAGGGCAGATACGCAGTATTTT. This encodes CASSEVRTSRADTQYF.

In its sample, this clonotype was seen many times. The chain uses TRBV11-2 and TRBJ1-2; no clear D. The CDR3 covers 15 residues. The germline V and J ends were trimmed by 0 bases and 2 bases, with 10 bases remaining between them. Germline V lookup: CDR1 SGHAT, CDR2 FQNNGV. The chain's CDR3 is CASSLDIADNYGYTF. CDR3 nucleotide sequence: TGTGCCAGCAGCTTAGATATAGCAGACAACTATGGCTACACCTTC.

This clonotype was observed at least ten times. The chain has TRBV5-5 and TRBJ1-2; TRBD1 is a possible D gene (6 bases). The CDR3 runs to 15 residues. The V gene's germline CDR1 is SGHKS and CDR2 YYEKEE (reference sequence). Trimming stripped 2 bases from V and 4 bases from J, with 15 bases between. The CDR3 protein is CASSFQAGEFYGYTF. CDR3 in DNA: TGTGCCAGCAGCTTTCAGGCAGGGGAATTCTATGGCTACACCTTC.

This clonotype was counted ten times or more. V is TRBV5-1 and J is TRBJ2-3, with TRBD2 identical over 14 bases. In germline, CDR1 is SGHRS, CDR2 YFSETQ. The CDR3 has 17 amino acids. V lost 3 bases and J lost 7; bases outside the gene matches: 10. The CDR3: CASSSSTTSGGANTQYF. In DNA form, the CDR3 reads TGCGCCAGCAGCTCCTCTACGACTAGCGGGGGGGCGAATACGCAGTATTTT. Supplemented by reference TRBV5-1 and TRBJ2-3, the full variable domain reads KAGVTQTPRYLIKTRGQQVTLSCSPISGHRSVSWYQQTPGQGLQFLFEYFSETQRNKGNFPGRFSGRQFSNSRSEMNVSTLELGDSALYLCASSSSTTSGGANTQYFGPGTRLTVL.

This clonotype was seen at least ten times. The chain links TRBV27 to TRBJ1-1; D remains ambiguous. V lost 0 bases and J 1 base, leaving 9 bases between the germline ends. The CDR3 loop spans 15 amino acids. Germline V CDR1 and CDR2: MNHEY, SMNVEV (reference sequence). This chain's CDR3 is CASSLSRPKNTEAFF. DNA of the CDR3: TGTGCCAGCAGTTTATCGAGGCCAAAGAACACTGAAGCTTTCTTT.